This TCR beta chain was sequenced in a study of glioma-infiltrating T cells after dendritic cell vaccination. Primers: 60 V beta forward and 13 J beta reverse. TCRdb's table, derived via immunoSEQ multiplex PCR, lists solely in-frame clones and lacks some. The table lists roughly 70,000 clones, almost 85% of them singletons. This clone counts as medium-sized. This sequence was found in a human donor with glioblastoma. The specimen comprised blood, sampled before dendritic cell vaccination.

CDR3 protein: CASSQGSRPANYGYTF. The CDR3 DNA is TGCGCCAGCAGCCAAGGATCGCGGCCAGCCAACTATGGCTACACCTTC. The rearrangement links TRBV4-1 to TRBJ1-2; D is unclear. V gave up 1 base and J gave up 2 bases, with 14 bases separating them. Per the germline V gene, CDR1 is MGHRA and CDR2 is YSYEKL. The CDR3 extends over 16 amino acids.